These 25 T cell receptor beta chains originate from one sample sequenced in a study of regulatory T cells in long-lasting Graves disease. The time point here: persistent/refractory GD, antithyroid drugs over 5 years with positive TRAb. There was RNA extracted from PBMCs, and the TCR library was made from it. The TCR beta library used iRepertoire HTBI primers with Arm-PCR amplification of CDR3. TCRdb re-called the multiplex PCR reads through MiXCR, storing one row per CDR3 protein. The table includes 650,000 to 700,000 distinct CDR3 sequences, approximately 31% detected once. Sequencing used peripheral blood mononuclear cells (PBMCs), obtained when the disease was refractory, from a patient treated with antithyroid drugs. The source is a female donor with Graves disease.

The chain uses TRBV15 and TRBJ1-5; weak D call: TRBD1 (5 bases). Germline CDR1 and CDR2: LNHNV and YYDKDF (reference sequence). The germline V and J ends were trimmed by 4 bases and 1 base, with 14 bases remaining between them. The CDR3 covers 16 residues. Here the CDR3 reads CATSNRIGSSNQPQHF. The DNA of the CDR3 is TGTGCCACCAGCAACAGGATCGGATCAAGCAATCAGCCCCAGCATTTT.

J is TRBJ1-1 and V is TRBV19, with 7 bases fitting TRBD1. CDR1 LNHDA and CDR2 SQIVND come from the germline V gene (reference sequence). Trimming at V came to 6 bases and at J to 0 bases, leaving 4 bases not matched to a gene. This CDR3 has 14 residues. The CDR3 nucleotides are TGTGCCAGTAGGGGGACAGCCATGAACACTGAAGCTTTCTTT. This codes for CASRGTAMNTEAFF.

This clonotype has ten or more counts. CDR3 region: CASSTLVETQYF. CDR3 DNA: TGTGCCAGCAGCACCCTGGTCGAGACCCAGTACTTC. This chain joins TRBV13 and TRBJ2-5; no firm D call. The CDR3 contains 12 residues. Trimming left V 5 bases short and J 5 bases short, with 9 bases between. Germline CDR1 and CDR2: PRHDT and FYEKMQ (reference sequence). Full variable domain (missing parts from reference TRBV13 and TRBJ2-5): AAGVIQSPRHLIKEKRETATLKCYPIPRHDTVYWYQQGPGQDPQFLISFYEKMQSDKGSIPDRFSAQQFSDYHSELNMSSLELGDSALYFCASSTLVETQYFGPGTRLLVL.

The chain has TRBV27 and TRBJ2-5; 11 bases are shared with TRBD2. The CDR3 consists of 16 residues. V shed 4 bases, J shed 1 base, and the junction held 5 bases outside the gene matches. Germline lookup yields CDR1 MNHEY and CDR2 SMNVEV (reference sequence). The CDR3 reads CASSSRLAGPQETQYF. The CDR3 coding sequence is TGTGCCAGCAGTTCCAGACTAGCGGGACCCCAAGAGACCCAGTACTTC.

This clonotype was seen just once. The rearrangement uses TRBV15 and TRBJ1-4, with 7 bases matching TRBD1. Trimming took 0 bases from V and 7 from J; bases not matched to a gene: 8. The CDR3 covers 16 residues. Germline V lookup: CDR1 LNHNV, CDR2 YYDKDF (reference sequence). The CDR3 bases are TGTGCCACCAGCAGAGACGGGGACAGCTCCGCTGAAAAACTGTTTTTT. As protein: CATSRDGDSSAEKLFF.

The rearrangement uses TRBV6-1 and TRBJ2-7, with D perhaps TRBD2 (6 bases). This CDR3 region has 14 residues. Germline loops: CDR1 MNHNS, CDR2 SASEGT. V shed 6 bases and J shed 0 bases, with 12 bases lying between them. CDR3 in amino acids: CASRRDVFSYEQYF. Written as DNA, the CDR3 is TGTGCCAGCAGGCGGGACGTATTCTCCTACGAGCAGTACTTC.

The DNA of the CDR3 is TGTGCCAGCAGTTACTCGAGTAATGGGGCCACTAATGAAAAACTGTTTTTT. As protein: CASSYSSNGATNEKLFF. The J gene is TRBJ1-4, the V gene TRBV6-2 or TRBV6-3; a weak D match, TRBD1 (5 bases). Germline CDR1 is MNHEY and CDR2 is SVGEGT. The CDR3 is made up of 17 amino acids. V was pared by 0 bases and J by 2 bases, with 13 bases between.

Notes on this clonotype: The junction departs from the called germline gene at one end, perhaps through a read error. The chain has TRBV6-2 or TRBV6-3 and TRBJ2-5; 8 bases match TRBD2. This CDR3 contains 13 residues. The germline V gene encodes CDR1 MNHEY and CDR2 SVGEGT. This CDR3 is CASRTSDSETQCF. The CDR3 DNA reads TGTGCCAGCAGGACTAGCGACTCGGAGACCCAGTGCTTC.

This clonotype was counted many times. The J gene is TRBJ1-1, the V gene TRBV6-1; 9 bases fit TRBD1. The CDR3 sequence is 14 residues long. Germline CDR1 reads MNHNS; CDR2 reads SASEGT. V shed 5 bases and J 11 bases; nucleotides not matched to a gene: 12. The CDR3 protein is CASSPPLGQGHAFF. The CDR3 DNA is TGTGCCAGCAGTCCGCCTCTGGGACAGGGCCACGCTTTCTTT.

The chain has TRBV7-2 and TRBJ2-7; 9 positions agree with TRBD1. Per germline, CDR1 SGHTA and CDR2 FQGNSA. V dropped 5 bases and J dropped 1; count of bases not matched to a gene: 9. This CDR3 region has 16 residues. The DNA for the CDR3 is TGTGCCAGCAGCCGCTCAGCCGGGACAGGGTCCTACGAGCAGTACTTC. Protein: CASSRSAGTGSYEQYF.

The CDR3 DNA reads TGCGCCAGCAGCACACAAGGTATTAACACTGAAGCTTTCTTT. This codes for CASSTQGINTEAFF. The V call is TRBV5-1, the J call TRBJ1-1; D not resolved. CDR1 and CDR2 (germline): SGHRS, YFSETQ. CDR3 length equals 14 residues. The ends were cut back, 4 bases at V and 2 bases at J, with 12 bases in the middle.

The chain combines TRBV27 with TRBJ1-4; D uncertain. The V end lost 1 base, the J end lost 4 bases, and 4 bases lay between the germline ends. The CDR3 has 13 residues. Germline loops: CDR1 MNHEY, CDR2 SMNVEV (reference sequence). The CDR3 here is CASSLWVNEKLFF. The DNA of the CDR3 is TGTGCCAGCAGTTTATGGGTTAATGAAAAACTGTTTTTT. The whole variable domain, filled in from reference TRBV27 and TRBJ1-4, reads EAQVTQNPRYLITVTGKKLTVTCSQNMNHEYMSWYRQDPGLGLRQIYYSMNVEVTDKGDVPEGYKVSRKEKRNFPLILESPSPNQTSLYFCASSLWVNEKLFFGSGTQLSVL.

The rearrangement joins TRBV28 to TRBJ1-2; TRBD1 matches at 11 bases. CDR1 and CDR2 from the germline V gene are MDHEN and SYDVKM. The CDR3 runs 13 residues. Trimming cost V 7 bases and J 7 bases; bases outside gene matches: 5. The CDR3, as DNA: TGTGCCAGCAACCTGGGACAGGGGGGTGGCTACACCTTC. Translating gives CASNLGQGGGYTF.

This chain connects TRBV28 to TRBJ1-4; 8 nucleotides line up with TRBD1. The length of the CDR3 is 15 residues. The germline CDR1 and CDR2 sequences are MDHEN and SYDVKM. The trim removed 6 bases at V and 8 bases at J, leaving 11 bases unmatched. The CDR3: CASSGQGTFGEKLFF. The CDR3 nucleotides are TGTGCCAGCAGCGGACAGGGAACATTCGGGGAAAAACTGTTTTTT.

The chain recombines TRBV7-2 with TRBJ1-1; maybe TRBD1 (5 bases). The CDR3 extends over 15 amino acids. Germline V gene sequence: CDR1 SGHTA, CDR2 FQGNSA. Trimming removed 5 bases at V and 0 bases at J, with 13 bases between. The CDR3 DNA reads as TGTGCCAGCAGCAGCACCGGGACCATGAACACTGAAGCTTTCTTT. Its protein is CASSSTGTMNTEAFF.

Ten or more counts support this clonotype. This chain connects TRBV27 to TRBJ1-1, with D perhaps matching TRBD1 (5 bases). CDR3 length equals 13 residues. Trimming took 3 bases from V and 6 from J, leaving 11 bases between them. Germline CDR1 MNHEY, CDR2 SMNVEV (reference sequence). The CDR3 sequence is CASSFMRGAEAFF. The DNA for the CDR3 is TGTGCCAGCAGTTTCATGCGGGGGGCTGAAGCTTTCTTT.

This clonotype was detected only a few times. This chain connects TRBV5-1 to TRBJ2-7; 12 positions agree with TRBD1. V lost 4 bases to trimming and J lost 3 bases; unmatched junction nucleotides: 8. The CDR3 covers 16 residues. Germline-derived CDR1 and CDR2 are SGHRS and YFSETQ. CDR3 in amino acids: CASSPGTGGVNYEQYF. The CDR3 DNA reads TGCGCCAGCAGCCCCGGGACAGGGGGCGTGAACTACGAGCAGTACTTC.

The chain links TRBV3-1 to TRBJ1-1; D perhaps matches TRBD1 (6 bases). The CDR3 sequence is 14 residues long. Per the germline V gene, CDR1 is LGHDT and CDR2 is YNNKEL (reference sequence). Trimming cost V 3 bases and J 4 bases, with 12 bases left between them. CDR3 amino acids: CASSQGRGATEAFF. The DNA for the CDR3 is TGTGCCAGCAGCCAGGGAAGGGGGGCCACTGAAGCTTTCTTT.

About this clonotype: A much larger clone differs by one base, so this may be a read error. Lacking the conserved final phenylalanine or tryptophan, this CDR3 likely reflects a read error. The genes are TRBV28 and TRBJ1-1, with 9 nucleotides matching TRBD1. This CDR3 region has 18 residues. The V gene's germline CDR1 is MDHEN and CDR2 SYDVKM. The ends lost 5 bases at V and 0 bases at J; junction bases unmatched: 13. The CDR3 region is CASSLNRGRLVMNTEAFL. The CDR3 DNA reads as TGTGCCAGCAGTCTAAACAGGGGGCGGCTGGTCATGAACACTGAAGCTTTCCTT.

This clonotype occurred a few times. The V call is TRBV3-1, the J call TRBJ2-7; 10 nucleotides agree with TRBD2. CDR3 length equals 16 residues. Germline values: CDR1 LGHDT, CDR2 YNNKEL (reference sequence). J lost 5 bases, V lost 0 bases, and 7 bases had no gene match. CDR3 DNA: TGTGCCAGCAGCCAAGATAGGCTAGCGGGAGTCCACGAGCAGTACTTC. Its protein is CASSQDRLAGVHEQYF.

J is TRBJ1-2 and V is TRBV6-5, with 7 positions matching TRBD1. CDR3 size: 16 residues. With 0 bases clipped from V and 4 bases from J, the junction kept 8 bases outside the gene matches. CDR1 is MNHEY and CDR2 is SVGAGI in the germline V gene. The CDR3 is CASSYSQGGISYGYTF. The CDR3 region has the DNA TGTGCCAGCAGTTACTCGCAGGGGGGAATTAGCTATGGCTACACCTTC.

V and J are TRBV14 and TRBJ1-4; D unclear. Germline CDR1 is SGHDN and CDR2 is FVKESK. The CDR3 contains 15 residues. V shed 1 base and J shed 8 bases, with 14 bases lying between them. The CDR3 nucleotides read TGTGCCAGCAGCCAAGTACAGTTGGGAGGAGAAAAACTGTTTTTT. Protein: CASSQVQLGGEKLFF.

The J gene is TRBJ1-3, the V gene TRBV3-1, with D unresolved. The CDR3 has 15 residues. Germline assignment: CDR1 LGHDT and CDR2 YNNKEL (reference sequence). Between the trimmed V and J ends, which lost 0 bases and 3 bases, there was a span of 9 bases. CDR3 loop: CASSQEILRGNTIYF. CDR3 DNA sequence: TGTGCCAGCAGCCAAGAGATTCTTCGTGGAAACACCATATATTTT.

The chain joins TRBV15 to TRBJ2-5; D uncertain. The V gene lost 1 base and the J gene lost 2 bases, with 8 bases spanning the gap. CDR3 length equals 14 residues. Germline values: CDR1 LNHNV, CDR2 YYDKDF (reference sequence). CDR3 bases: TGTGCCACCAGCAGAGTCACCGTACAAGAGACCCAGTACTTC. This sequence encodes CATSRVTVQETQYF.

The CDR3 DNA reads as TGTGCCACCAGCAGACAGATGGGGTACGAGCAGTACTTC. Encoded protein: CATSRQMGYEQYF. The chain uses TRBV15 and TRBJ2-7; no definite D call. In germline, CDR1 is LNHNV, CDR2 YYDKDF (reference sequence). The V and J ends lost 2 bases and 4 bases respectively, with 9 bases between them. CDR3 length: 13 residues.